These T cell receptor beta chains were read from a single sample in a study of shared clonotypes between healthy human individuals. Only in-frame clones appear in the TCRdb table, and some are missing; sequencing was by immunoSEQ multiplex PCR. The data contain approximately 100,000 clones, approximately 70% of them singletons. The specimen sequenced was memory CD8+ T cells sorted from blood. These receptor sequences come from a woman younger than 45 in good health. Both conserved end residues are part of each CDR3. The order of the fields is J gene, clone size, CDR3 length, D gene, V gene, CDR3 DNA, CDR3 protein. D genes are given only for firm matches. Clone size is stated in some rows and not others, as once, few, many or a class when expanded.

TRBJ2-7 - 15 TRBD2 TRBV7-2 TGTGCCAGCAGCTTATCTAGCGGCCCTCTCTACGAGCAGTACTTC CASSLSSGPLYEQYF
TRBJ1-4 - 14 TRBD1 TRBV6-1 TGTGCCAGCAGAACACAGGGGATCGGGAGAAAACTGTTTTTT CASRTQGIGRKLFF
TRBJ2-1 - 13 TRBD1 TRBV4-2 TGTGCCAGCAGCGACGGGACAGGCAATGAGCAGTTCTTC CASSDGTGNEQFF
TRBJ2-7 - 15 TRBD1 TRBV29-1 TGCAGCGTTAAAACCGGGACAGGGAGTTCCTACGAGCAGTACTTC CSVKTGTGSSYEQYF
TRBJ1-1 many 13 TRBD1 TRBV27 TGTGCCAGCAGTTTCGGGACAGGGTCTCAAGCTTTCTTT CASSFGTGSQAFF
TRBJ2-3 many 15 - TRBV7-9 TGTGCCAGCAGCTTAGCCGAGTACGGCACAGATACGCAGTATTTT CASSLAEYGTDTQYF
TRBJ1-5 - 14 TRBD1 TRBV7-8 TGTGCCAGCAGCAGAGGACAGGCCAATCAGCCCCAGCATTTT CASSRGQANQPQHF
TRBJ2-7 - 14 TRBD1 TRBV7-9 TGTGCCAGCAGCGTCCGGGACAGGGACTACGAGCAGTACTTC CASSVRDRDYEQYF
TRBJ1-3 few 18 - TRBV7-9 TGTGCCAGCAGCTCTCGAACCGGGACACTTTCTAGCGGGAACACCATATATTTT CASSSRTGTLSSGNTIYF
TRBJ2-3 - 16 TRBD1 TRBV2 TGTGCCAGCAGAGGGGGACAGGGGTTTCTCACAGATACGCAGTATTTT CASRGGQGFLTDTQYF
TRBJ2-7 - 12 - TRBV11-2 TGTGCCAGCAGCTTAGAAGTCCACGAGCAGTACTTC CASSLEVHEQYF
TRBJ2-6 - 15 - TRBV28 TGTGCCAGCAGTTTTATCCTCTCTGGGGCCAACGTCCTGACTTTC CASSFILSGANVLTF
TRBJ2-1 once 16 TRBD2 TRBV11-1 TGTGCCAGCAGCCCGCACCTAGCGGGTTCCTACAATGAGCAGTTCTTC CASSPHLAGSYNEQFF
TRBJ2-7 - 15 TRBD2 TRBV19 TGTGCCAGTAGTCCCGAGACTAGCGATCCCTACGAGCAGTACTTC CASSPETSDPYEQYF
TRBJ2-2 - 14 - TRBV13 TGTGCCAGCAGCTTAGAAGGGGGCACCGGGGAGCTGTTTTTT CASSLEGGTGELFF
TRBJ1-1 many 18 TRBD1 TRBV27 TGTGCCAGCAGTTTAACGGGACAGGGGACCCTGGGGAACACTGAAGCTTTCTTT CASSLTGQGTLGNTEAFF
TRBJ1-1 - 12 - TRBV10-3 TGTGCCACCTCAGACGGTAACACTGAAGCTTTCTTT CATSDGNTEAFF
TRBJ2-7 many 15 - TRBV27 - CASSFLAGGGGEQYF
TRBJ2-1 - 13 TRBD1 TRBV27 TGTGCCAGCAGACCAACAGGGGGCTATGAGCAGTTCTTC CASRPTGGYEQFF
TRBJ2-5 - 15 TRBD2 TRBV5-4 TGTGCCAGCAGCTTGCGGCTAGCGGAGCAAGAGACCCAGTACTTC CASSLRLAEQETQYF
TRBJ2-5 - 15 - TRBV19 TGTGCCAGTAGAGACCCCTCCAAAGGCGGAGAGACCCAGTACTTC CASRDPSKGGETQYF
TRBJ2-3 - 15 - TRBV27 TGTGCCAGCTCACGGATGGATCACCAAGAAGATACGCAGTATTTT CASSRMDHQEDTQYF
TRBJ2-7 - 14 - TRBV27 TGTGCCAGCAGTTTCGATGGGAGCGTGGGGGAGCAGTACTTC CASSFDGSVGEQYF
TRBJ2-5 - 10 - TRBV21-1 TGTGCCAGCCAAAGAGAGACCCAGTACTTC CASQRETQYF
TRBJ2-7 - 18 TRBD2 TRBV18 TGTGCCAGCTCTCAAAAACCCGGACTAGCGGGAGAAGGCTACGAGCAGTACTTC CASSQKPGLAGEGYEQYF
TRBJ2-7 - 15 TRBD1 TRBV25-1 TGTGCCAGCAGTGGATCGGGACAGGGGTTCAACGAGCAGTACTTC CASSGSGQGFNEQYF
TRBJ1-1 - 15 - TRBV11-2 TGTGCCAGCAGCTTACGAACAGGGATGAACACTGAAGCTTTCTTT CASSLRTGMNTEAFF
TRBJ2-6 few 16 TRBD1 TRBV6-4 TGTGCCAGCAGCCCTGACAGGGACTCTGGGGCCAACGTCCTGACTTTC CASSPDRDSGANVLTF
TRBJ2-4 few 15 - TRBV6-6 TGTGCCAGCAGTGCCAGTAGGTTAGCCAAAAACATTCAGTACTTC CASSASRLAKNIQYF
TRBJ1-3 many 16 - TRBV29-1 TGCAGCGTTCTCGGCAGGGAGGGGGAATTTGGAAACACCATATATTTT CSVLGREGEFGNTIYF